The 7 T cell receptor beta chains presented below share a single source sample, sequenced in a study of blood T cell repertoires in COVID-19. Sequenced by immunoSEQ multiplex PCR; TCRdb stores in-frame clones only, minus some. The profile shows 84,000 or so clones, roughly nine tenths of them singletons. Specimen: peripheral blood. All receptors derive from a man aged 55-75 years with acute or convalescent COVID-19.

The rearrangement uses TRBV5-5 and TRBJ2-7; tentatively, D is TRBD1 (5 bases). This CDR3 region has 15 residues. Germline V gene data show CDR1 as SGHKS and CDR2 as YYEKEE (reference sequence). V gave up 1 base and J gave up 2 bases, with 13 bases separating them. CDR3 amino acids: CASSLSESTAYEQYF. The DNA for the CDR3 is TGTGCCAGCAGCTTGAGTGAGTCGACAGCCTACGAGCAGTACTTC.

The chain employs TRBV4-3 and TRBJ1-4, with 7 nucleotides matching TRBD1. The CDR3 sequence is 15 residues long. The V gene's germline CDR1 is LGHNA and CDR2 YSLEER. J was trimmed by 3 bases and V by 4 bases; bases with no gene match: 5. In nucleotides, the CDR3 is TGCGCCAGCAGCCGAGTCCAGGGGGCTAATGAAAAACTGTTTTTT. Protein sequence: CASSRVQGANEKLFF.

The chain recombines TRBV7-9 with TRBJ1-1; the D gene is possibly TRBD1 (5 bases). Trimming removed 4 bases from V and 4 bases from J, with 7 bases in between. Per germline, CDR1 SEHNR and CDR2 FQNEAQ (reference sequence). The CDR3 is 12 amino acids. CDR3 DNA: TGTGCCAGCAGCTCAGGGATCACTGAAGCTTTCTTT. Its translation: CASSSGITEAFF.

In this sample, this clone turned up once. The CDR3 spells CAISEDRDYGYTF. DNA of the CDR3: TGTGCCATCAGTGAAGACAGGGACTATGGCTACACCTTC. V usage is TRBV10-3 and J usage is TRBJ1-2, with 7 bases matching TRBD1. Germline values: CDR1 ENHRY, CDR2 SYGVKD. This CDR3 has 13 amino acids. The trim removed 3 bases at V and 3 bases at J, leaving 1 base unmatched.

The DNA of the CDR3 is TGTGCCACCAGCACCCGAGTGGGAGGACCCACTGAAGCTTTCTTT. Amino acids: CATSTRVGGPTEAFF. The chain carries TRBV15 and TRBJ1-1; D not certain. The germline gives CDR1 LNHNV, CDR2 YYDKDF (reference sequence). The CDR3 is 15 residues long. The germline V and J ends were trimmed by 4 bases and 4 bases, with 16 bases remaining between them.

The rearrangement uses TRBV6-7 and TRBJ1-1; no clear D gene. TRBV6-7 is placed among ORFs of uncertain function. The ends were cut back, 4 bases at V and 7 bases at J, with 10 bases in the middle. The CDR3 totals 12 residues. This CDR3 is CASSCGFDEAFF. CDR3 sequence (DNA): TGTGCCAGCAGTTGCGGGTTTGATGAAGCTTTCTTT.

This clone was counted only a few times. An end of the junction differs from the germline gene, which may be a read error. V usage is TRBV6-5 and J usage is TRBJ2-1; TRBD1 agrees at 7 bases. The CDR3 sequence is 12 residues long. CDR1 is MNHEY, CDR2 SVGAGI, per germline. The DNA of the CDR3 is TGTGCCGCAATAAACTCGGTGGGACAGCAGGTCTTC. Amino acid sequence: CAAINSVGQQVF.